This is a list of T cell receptor beta chains from one sample in a study of blood T cell repertoires in COVID-19. Method: immunoSEQ multiplex PCR; TCRdb's copy keeps in-frame clones and lacks some. The sample contains about 150,000 clones, around four fifths of which appear only once. Sequenced: peripheral blood. Receptors were obtained from a woman of 80 years or more with acute or convalescent COVID-19. The CDR3 runs from the conserved cysteine through the conserved F or W. D genes are given only for firm matches. The listing skips clone size in some rows; elsewhere it reads once, few, many or a size class.

abundance,v_gene,j_gene,d_gene,CDR3aa,CDR3nt
NA,TRBV7-2,TRBJ2-5,TRBD1,CASSPSGDRGSAQYF,TGTGCCAGCAGCCCCTCGGGGGACAGGGGAAGTGCCCAGTACTTC
NA,TRBV9,TRBJ2-2,NA,CASSVGVGVSSGELFF,TGTGCCAGCAGCGTAGGAGTGGGAGTGTCGAGCGGGGAGCTGTTTTTT
NA,TRBV6-2/TRBV6-3,TRBJ1-1,TRBD1,CASSPGDRQNTEAFF,TGTGCCAGCAGTCCAGGGGACAGGCAGAACACTGAAGCTTTCTTT
NA,TRBV12-3/TRBV12-4,TRBJ2-1,NA,CASSPGGDNEQFF,TGTGCCAGCAGTCCCGGGGGTGACAATGAGCAGTTCTTC
few,TRBV18,TRBJ1-1,NA,CASSPQGGTEAFF,TGTGCCAGCTCACCACAGGGAGGGACTGAAGCTTTCTTT
NA,TRBV5-6,TRBJ2-7,TRBD2,CASSLEGLAGGIVNEQYF,TGTGCCAGCAGCTTGGAGGGACTAGCGGGAGGAATAGTCAACGAGCAGTACTTC
few,TRBV7-2,TRBJ2-1,NA,CASSLGPGAGNEQFF,TGTGCCAGCAGCTTAGGGCCAGGGGCTGGCAATGAGCAGTTCTTC
few,TRBV24-1,TRBJ2-2,TRBD1,CATSESGTGNTGELFF,TGTGCCACCAGTGAGTCCGGGACAGGGAACACCGGGGAGCTGTTTTTT
NA,TRBV10-2,TRBJ1-2,TRBD1,CASRDRVPANYGYTF,TGCGCCAGCAGGGACAGGGTCCCGGCCAACTATGGCTACACCTTC
NA,TRBV7-9,TRBJ1-1,NA,CASRRGFRSTEAFF,TGTGCCAGCAGGAGGGGGTTTAGGAGCACTGAAGCTTTCTTT
NA,TRBV27,TRBJ2-7,TRBD1,CASSSRTGDPYEQYF,TGTGCCAGCAGTTCCCGGACAGGGGACCCCTACGAGCAGTACTTC
NA,TRBV9,TRBJ1-1,TRBD1,CASSGRTGATSNTEAFF,TGTGCCAGCAGCGGGAGGACAGGGGCGACTTCAAACACTGAAGCTTTCTTT
NA,TRBV10-2,TRBJ2-2,NA,CASSPGHNTGELFF,TGCGCCAGCAGTCCGGGACACAACACCGGGGAGCTGTTTTTT
few,TRBV7-3,TRBJ2-5,TRBD2,CASSVGGEGQETQYF,TGTGCCAGCAGCGTAGGAGGGGAGGGCCAAGAGACCCAGTACTTC
NA,TRBV27,TRBJ2-6,NA,CASSFNGANVLTF,TGTGCCAGCAGTTTTAATGGGGCCAACGTCCTGACTTTC
NA,TRBV19,TRBJ1-5,NA,CASSRGEGNQPQHF,TGTGCCAGTAGCCGGGGGGAGGGCAATCAGCCCCAGCATTTT
NA,TRBV10-3,TRBJ1-2,TRBD1,CAISGERTGLPYGYTF,TGTGCCATCAGTGGAGAGAGGACAGGGTTACCCTATGGCTACACCTTC
once,TRBV7-9,TRBJ2-5,TRBD2,CAGSTSGGAETQYF,TGTGCCGGATCGACGAGCGGGGGGGCGGAGACCCAGTACTTC
few,TRBV29-1,TRBJ1-4,NA,CSVPGAGRNEKLFF,TGCAGCGTTCCAGGGGCAGGGCGTAATGAAAAACTGTTTTTT
NA,TRBV6-5,TRBJ1-2,NA,CASSYKGGAPSYGYTF,TGTGCCAGCAGTTACAAAGGGGGGGCACCCAGCTATGGCTACACCTTC
NA,TRBV18,TRBJ2-2,TRBD2,CASSPSISGLAGTGELFF,TGTGCCAGCTCACCATCTATTTCAGGGCTAGCGGGCACCGGGGAGCTGTTTTTT
NA,TRBV2,TRBJ1-6,NA,CASLLQDRNSPLHF,TGTGCCAGCCTCCTACAGGACCGTAATTCACCCCTCCACTTT
NA,TRBV23-1,TRBJ2-3,TRBD1,CASSQEILGWTGCTDTQYF,TGCGCCAGCAGTCAGGAGATTTTGGGTTGGACAGGCTGCACAGATACGCAGTATTTT
NA,TRBV5-1,TRBJ2-1,TRBD1,CASTRGDRYNEQFF,TGCGCCAGCACCCGTGGGGACAGATACAATGAGCAGTTCTTC
few,TRBV6-6,TRBJ1-5,TRBD1,CASSYTGQGGTQPQHF,TGTGCCAGCAGTTACACCGGACAGGGAGGGACTCAGCCCCAGCATTTT
NA,TRBV7-8,TRBJ1-5,NA,CASSLSGNRDQPQHF,TGTGCCAGCAGCTTATCGGGTAACCGGGATCAGCCCCAGCATTTT
NA,TRBV7-9,TRBJ2-5,NA,CASSFDGETQYF,TGTGCCAGCAGCTTCGACGGGGAGACCCAGTACTTC
NA,TRBV7-3,TRBJ1-3,NA,CASSLGSGNTIYF,TGTGCCAGCAGCCTCGGGTCTGGAAACACCATATATTTT
NA,TRBV18,TRBJ2-2,TRBD2,CASSPTTMGLAGAGELFF,TGTGCCAGCTCACCGACAACGATGGGACTAGCGGGAGCCGGGGAGCTGTTTTTT
NA,TRBV7-9,TRBJ1-2,TRBD1,CASSSTDRGHYGYTF,TGTGCCAGCAGCTCGACGGACAGGGGGCACTATGGCTACACCTTC
NA,TRBV27,TRBJ2-2,NA,CASSLSSRVGTGELFF,TGTGCCAGCAGTTTATCAAGCAGGGTGGGCACCGGGGAGCTGTTTTTT
NA,TRBV9,TRBJ2-1,TRBD1,CASSSATGQSNEQFF,TGTGCCAGCAGCTCTGCGACGGGACAGTCCAATGAGCAGTTCTTC
NA,TRBV4-2,TRBJ2-3,NA,CASSQEAGHTQYF,TGTGCCAGCAGCCAGGAAGCAGGGCATACGCAGTATTTT
NA,TRBV11-2,TRBJ1-2,NA,CASRAISLDYGYTF,TGTGCCAGCAGAGCTATCTCGCTCGACTATGGCTACACCTTC
once,TRBV6-1,TRBJ1-1,NA,CASSDQGGNTEAFF,TGTGCCAGCAGTGACCAGGGAGGAAACACTGAAGCTTTCTTT
NA,TRBV7-2,TRBJ2-7,TRBD2,CASSPLIAGDHEQYF,TGTGCCAGCAGCCCCCTGATAGCGGGAGACCACGAGCAGTACTTC
NA,TRBV12-3/TRBV12-4,TRBJ2-1,TRBD1,CASRGQVEQFF,TGTGCCAGCAGAGGACAGGTTGAGCAGTTCTTC
NA,TRBV19,TRBJ1-1,TRBD1,CASSIRGQRTNTEAFF,TGTGCCAGTAGTATAAGGGGACAGCGTACGAACACTGAAGCTTTCTTT
NA,TRBV4-1,TRBJ2-5,NA,CASSQGAGQETQYF,TGCGCCAGCAGCCAGGGGGCGGGCCAAGAGACCCAGTACTTC
NA,TRBV5-8,TRBJ1-4,TRBD1,CASSLGDRSNFGEKLFF,TGTGCCAGCAGCCTCGGGGACAGGTCGAATTTTGGTGAAAAACTGTTTTTT
NA,TRBV7-8,TRBJ1-5,NA,CASSLDRFNQPQHF,TGTGCCAGCAGCTTGGACAGATTCAATCAGCCCCAGCATTTT
NA,TRBV5-1,TRBJ2-7,NA,CASSLAGGWAGEQYF,TGCGCCAGCAGCTTGGCTGGGGGGTGGGCCGGCGAGCAGTACTTC
NA,TRBV6-5,TRBJ1-2,NA,CASSPGSDYGYTF,TGTGCCAGCAGTCCAGGGTCGGACTATGGCTACACCTTC